This T cell receptor (beta chain) stems from a study of human T cells and chemical hapten exposure. Noted time point: patch test 2, 6 weeks after DPC sensitization. The treatment was: therapeutic diphenylcyclopropenone sensitization with weekly scalp DPC. At least ten counts were recorded for this clonotype. This CDR3 is 18 amino acids long. Trimming cost V 1 base and J 4 bases, with 23 bases left between them. Germline-derived CDR1 and CDR2 are DFQATT and SNEGSKA (reference sequence). TCRdb itself ran the RACE reads through MiXCR, one entry per CDR3 protein. The sample shows about 84,000 distinct CDR3 sequences, less than 11% of them seen only once.

The chain links TRBV20-1 to TRBJ2-1; TRBD1 is a possible D gene (5 bases). This TCR was recovered from a woman in her forties or fifties with alopecia areata. Some clones in this sample may be carry-over from other donors' samples. Sequences were derived from whole blood, sampled in connection with sensitization to the hapten diphenylcyclopropenone (DPC). This CDR3 reads CSARGSVFRGTSYNEQFF. The CDR3 DNA sequence: TGCAGTGCTAGAGGGTCGGTATTTAGGGGAACGAGTTACAATGAGCAGTTCTTC.